This T cell receptor beta chain is from a study of blood T cell repertoires in COVID-19. On the study more broadly: Nucleic acid was either cDNA or gDNA, and it came from T cells, B-cell-depleted T cells, or PBMCs.

This study enrolled people aged 18 to 89 from approximately 24 US geographic areas. Participants' own reports of clinical history determined their cohort assignment. Source study methods: From reference gene primer amplification, estimates of nucleated cell counts were derived. Assay: immunoSEQ multiplex PCR; the TCRdb copy retains only in-frame clones and omits some. V and J calls and clone size follow that table, whereas D and trimming were derived from the DNA. The sample carries 300,000 to 400,000 clones, approximately 88% recorded once. Trimming shortened V by 0 bases and J by 6 bases, and 5 bases separated the two germline ends. Germline-derived CDR1 and CDR2 are GTSNPN and SVGIG (reference sequence). The CDR3 loop spans 11 amino acids.

The chain links TRBV30 to TRBJ1-2, with D uncertain. Sequenced material: PBMCs or T cells enriched from blood (not recorded which). This TCR derives from a woman aged 25 to 39 with acute COVID-19. The CDR3 DNA is TGTGCCTGGAGTGTTGCGAATGGCTACACCTTC. This encodes CAWSVANGYTF.